Each of the 8 T cell receptor beta chains below was sequenced from the same sample in a study of control samples from healthy donors and cancer patients. The table came from immunoSEQ multiplex PCR; TCRdb's copy has only in-frame clones and leaves some out. The sample lists about 160,000 clones, 95% to 96% occurring once. The sample was blood. The receptors come from a woman in her 30s in good health.

This clone was observed a single time. The chain carries TRBV6-5 and TRBJ1-5; D is unresolved. Germline CDR1 reads MNHEY; CDR2 reads SVGAGI. With 6 bases removed from V and 6 bases from J, the gap between germline ends came to 15 bases. The CDR3 has 14 residues. CDR3 in amino acids: CASSPPARGQPQHF. The CDR3 nucleotides are TGTGCCAGCAGCCCCCCCGCACGCGGTCAGCCCCAGCATTTT.

The CDR3 region has the DNA TGTGCCAGCAGTGCACGGGACAGGGAACCCACCGGGGAGCTGTTTTTT. Its protein product is CASSARDREPTGELFF. The chain links TRBV6-4 to TRBJ2-2; 9 bases line up with TRBD1. There are 16 residues in the CDR3. Trimming at V came to 4 bases and at J to 4 bases, leaving 7 bases not matched to a gene. Germline-derived CDR1 and CDR2 are MRHNA and SNTAGT.

The J gene is TRBJ1-6, the V gene TRBV28; D remains ambiguous. Trimming removed 2 bases from V and 0 bases from J, with 11 bases in between. This CDR3 is built from 17 residues. Per germline, CDR1 MDHEN and CDR2 SYDVKM. The CDR3 DNA is TGTGCCAGCAGTTTACAGGTCTCAAGCTCCTATAATTCACCCCTCCACTTT. Translation gives CASSLQVSSSYNSPLHF.

The chain is built from TRBV19 and TRBJ2-2; D is perhaps TRBD1 (6 bases). In germline, CDR1 is LNHDA, CDR2 SQIVND (reference sequence). The CDR3 extends over 13 amino acids. Trimming removed 6 bases at V and 7 bases at J, with 12 bases between. CDR3 protein: CASRKQGSGELFF. Here the CDR3 DNA reads TGTGCCAGTAGAAAACAGGGCAGCGGGGAGCTGTTTTTT.

V usage is TRBV30 and J usage is TRBJ1-5, with D perhaps matching TRBD1 (5 bases). CDR1 GTSNPN and CDR2 SVGIG come from the germline V gene (reference sequence). Trimming left V 0 bases short and J 4 bases short, with 10 bases between. This CDR3 spans 14 amino acids. The CDR3 loop reads CAWSVLGDNQPQHF. As DNA, the CDR3 is TGTGCCTGGAGTGTACTAGGGGATAATCAGCCCCAGCATTTT. Full variable domain (remainder filled in from reference TRBV30 and TRBJ1-5): SQTIHQWPATLVQPVGSPLSLECTVEGTSNPNLYWYRQAAGRGLQLLFYSVGIGQISSEVPQNLSASRPQDRQFILSSKKLLLSDSGFYLCAWSVLGDNQPQHFGDGTRLSIL.

The V gene is TRBV5-1, the J gene TRBJ2-3; D gene uncertain. CDR3 length: 14 residues. Germline CDR1 reads SGHRS; CDR2 reads YFSETQ. With 4 bases removed from V and 4 bases from J, the gap between germline ends came to 13 bases. The CDR3 coding sequence is TGCGCCAGCAGCCCGGTCCGGCAGGCAGATACGCAGTATTTT. Translating gives CASSPVRQADTQYF.

The chain is built from TRBV5-4 and TRBJ1-2; D gene uncertain. CDR1 and CDR2 (germline): SGHNT, YYREEE (reference sequence). There are 14 residues in the CDR3. Trimming pared 0 bases from V and 2 bases from J, leaving 8 bases between. The CDR3 DNA reads as TGTGCCAGCAGCTTGGGCGCGGGGAACTATGGCTACACCTTC. This encodes CASSLGAGNYGYTF.

The chain uses TRBV11-2 and TRBJ2-7; no reliable D call. The CDR3 is made up of 12 amino acids. In germline, CDR1 is SGHAT, CDR2 FQNNGV. V lost 5 bases and J lost 6, with 11 bases in between. CDR3 sequence (DNA): TGTGCCAGCAGCCGGGTGGTTGTCGAGCAGTACTTC. Protein sequence: CASSRVVVEQYF.